This entry describes one T cell receptor beta chain. This sample was included in a study of PD-L1 blockade in urothelial cancer. Study background: Most patients, about 85% of the roughly 30, were males with bladder-origin cancer.

Generated by immunoSEQ multiplex PCR, the TCRdb table keeps only in-frame clones and is missing some. Among 70,000 to 75,000 clones, roughly nine tenths were seen once, and the ten largest hold less than 3.5%. V gave up 6 bases and J gave up 6 bases; unmatched junction bases: 12. CDR1 is MDHEN and CDR2 is SYDVKM in the germline V gene. CDR3 length: 15 residues. The source is a man in his 60s with urothelial cancer. Sequencing used PBMCs, obtained around atezolizumab (anti-PD-L1) treatment. The chain has TRBV28 and TRBJ2-7; 9 bases line up with TRBD1. The CDR3 bases are TGTGCCAGCAGCTCGACCGGGACAGGGCGCGGCGAGCAGTACTTC. It codes for CASSSTGTGRGEQYF.